Below are 9 T cell receptor beta chains sequenced from a single sample in a study of beta chain features in type 1 diabetes. Study-wide points: Researchers report that Type 1 diabetes patients had moderately but significantly shorter TCRB CDR3s across all four CD4+ subsets.

cDNA synthesis used the whole RNA isolate, giving expressed TCRB sequences. Data came from immunoSEQ multiplex PCR; TCRdb stores just in-frame clones and leaves some out. The table records 120,000 or so clones, roughly 17% of them present only once. No antigen has been identified for these receptors. The sequenced sample consisted of central memory CD4+ T cells from blood. The receptor source for this set is a man aged 18 to 30 with type 1 diabetes.

This clone was observed a few times. This chain uses TRBV7-2 with TRBJ2-7, with D possibly matching TRBD2 (6 bases). There are 14 residues in the CDR3. Between the trimmed V and J ends, which lost 4 bases and 7 bases, there was a span of 17 bases. Germline V gene data show CDR1 as SGHTA and CDR2 as FQGNSA. CDR3 sequence: CASSYEQGRGEQYF. The DNA of the CDR3 is TGTGCCAGCAGCTATGAACAAGGACGGGGGGAGCAGTACTTC.

This clone was recorded a few times. V usage is TRBV28 and J usage is TRBJ1-2; D is ambiguous. The CDR3 is 13 residues long. Trimming shortened V by 5 bases and J by 7 bases, and 14 bases separated the two germline ends. Looked up from germline, CDR1 is MDHEN and CDR2 is SYDVKM. CDR3 amino acids: CASSLTNLSGYTF. In nucleotides, the CDR3 is TGTGCCAGCAGTCTGACCAATTTGTCTGGCTACACCTTC.

This clone was seen only a few times. This chain uses TRBV7-9 with TRBJ2-1, with 10 bases identical to TRBD1. Germline trimming cut 5 bases from V and 6 bases from J; bases unmatched to any gene: 7. Germline V CDR1 and CDR2: SEHNR, FQNEAQ (reference sequence). The CDR3 runs 15 residues. CDR3 sequence reads: CASSPGTGAPNEQFF. In DNA, the CDR3 is TGTGCCAGCAGCCCCGGGACAGGGGCCCCCAATGAGCAGTTCTTC.

The sample holds a few counts of this clone. This chain joins TRBV29-1 and TRBJ2-5, with a possible D match to TRBD1 (6 bases). The germline V and J ends were trimmed by 7 bases and 5 bases, with 14 bases remaining between them. The CDR3 sequence is 12 residues long. CDR1 and CDR2 from the germline V gene are SQVTM and ANQGSEA. CDR3 DNA sequence: TGCAGCGCCCGAAGGGGGACGGAGACCCAGTACTTC. Residues: CSARRGTETQYF.

This clone has a count of ten or more. The chain recombines TRBV7-2 with TRBJ2-3; D is unresolved. The germline CDR1 and CDR2 sequences are SGHTA and FQGNSA. This CDR3 region has 13 residues. Trimming took 5 bases from V and 1 from J, leaving 7 bases between them. The CDR3 coding sequence is TGTGCCAGCAGCCTGTGGGGCACAGATACGCAGTATTTT. It is translated as CASSLWGTDTQYF.

This clone was seen many times. This chain joins TRBV4-3 and TRBJ2-1, with TRBD1 matching 7 bases. Trimming took 8 bases from V and 2 from J; bases not matched to a gene: 9. The CDR3 is 15 amino acids. Germline lookup yields CDR1 LGHNA and CDR2 YSLEER. DNA for the CDR3: TGCGCCAGCCGACCAACAGGGGATGCCTACAATGAGCAGTTCTTC. Amino acid sequence: CASRPTGDAYNEQFF.

The chain couples TRBV6-5 to TRBJ2-5; the match to TRBD2 covers 11 bases. The germline V gene encodes CDR1 MNHEY and CDR2 SVGAGI. This CDR3 region has 16 residues. V lost 1 base, J lost 5 bases, and 6 bases stayed unmatched. The CDR3 region is CASSYLTSGAEETQYF. The CDR3 bases are TGTGCCAGCAGTTACTTGACTAGCGGGGCGGAGGAGACCCAGTACTTC.

This clone turned up a few times. This chain joins TRBV7-9 and TRBJ2-4; D call uncertain. There are 14 residues in the CDR3. V lost 5 bases, J lost 6 bases, and 14 bases lay in between. The germline CDR1 and CDR2 sequences are SEHNR and FQNEAQ (reference sequence). CDR3 residues: CASSPPRQLNIQYF. The CDR3 coding sequence is TGTGCCAGCAGCCCCCCCAGACAATTAAACATTCAGTACTTC.

The rearrangement uses TRBV6-5 and TRBJ1-5; unclear D gene. Trimming shortened V by 5 bases and J by 6 bases, and 8 bases separated the two germline ends. This CDR3 has 12 residues. The germline V gene encodes CDR1 MNHEY and CDR2 SVGAGI. In DNA form, the CDR3 reads TGTGCCAGCAGTGACCCTGGTCAGCCCCAGCATTTT. Its protein is CASSDPGQPQHF.